The source of this TCR beta chain is a study of siplizumab effects on memory and regulatory T cells. Sequencing used immunoSEQ multiplex PCR; TCRdb keeps in-frame clones, though not all of them. Here the sample spans about 64,000 clones, around 96% being singletons. This receptor was identified in a human donor in good health. Sequencing used naive CD8+ T cells sorted from blood.

This chain's CDR3 is CASSQDRENEQFF. CDR3 coding DNA: TGCGCCAGCAGCCAAGATCGAGAGAATGAGCAGTTCTTC. This chain links TRBV4-3 with TRBJ2-1; D gene ambiguous. Between the trimmed V and J ends, which lost 0 bases and 7 bases, there was a span of 7 bases. There are 13 residues in the CDR3. Germline loops: CDR1 LGHNA, CDR2 YSLEER.